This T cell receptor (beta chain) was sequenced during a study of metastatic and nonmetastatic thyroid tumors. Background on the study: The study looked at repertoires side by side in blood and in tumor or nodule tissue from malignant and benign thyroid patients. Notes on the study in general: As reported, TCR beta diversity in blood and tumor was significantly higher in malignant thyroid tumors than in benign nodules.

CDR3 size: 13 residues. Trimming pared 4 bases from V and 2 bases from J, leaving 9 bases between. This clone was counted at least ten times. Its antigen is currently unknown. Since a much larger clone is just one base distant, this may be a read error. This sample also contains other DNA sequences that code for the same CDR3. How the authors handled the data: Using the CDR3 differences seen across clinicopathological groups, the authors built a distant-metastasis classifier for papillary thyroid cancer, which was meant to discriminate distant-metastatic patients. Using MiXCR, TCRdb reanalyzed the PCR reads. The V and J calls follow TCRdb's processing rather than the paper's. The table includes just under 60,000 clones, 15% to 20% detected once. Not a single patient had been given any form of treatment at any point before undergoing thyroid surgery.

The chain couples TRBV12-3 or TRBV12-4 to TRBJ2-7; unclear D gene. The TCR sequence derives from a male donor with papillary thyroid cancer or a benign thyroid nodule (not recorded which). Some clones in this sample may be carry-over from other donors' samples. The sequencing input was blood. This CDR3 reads CASSYDGAYEQYF. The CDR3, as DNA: TGTGCCAGCAGTTACGACGGTGCCTACGAGCAGTACTTC.